This TCR beta chain originates from a study of cytomegalovirus exposure and HLA in healthy donors. Study overall: An early data release held some 85 million unique TCRs from HLA-typed donors.

Findings and caveats of the study: A later analysis, which compared TCR beta chains of equal frequency, found the HLA-associated ones more clonally expanded.

In the case of this clone: The antigen is undetermined.

13 Jbeta primers and 60 Vbeta primers were used for the PCR. TCRdb's copy holds only in-frame clones and misses some; the assay was immunoSEQ multiplex PCR. The table records around 140,000 clones, roughly 81% of them present only once. Sequenced input: PBMCs. This clonotype was obtained from a female donor in good health and CMV-seronegative.

The CDR3 here is CASSPPAVSGNTIYF. The CDR3 coding sequence is TGTGCCAGCTCACCACCGGCAGTCTCTGGAAACACCATATATTTT. V usage is TRBV18 and J usage is TRBJ1-3; D unclear. V dropped 0 bases and J dropped 0 bases, with 6 bases sitting between them. This CDR3 is 15 amino acids long. CDR1 KGHSH and CDR2 LQKENI come from the germline V gene.